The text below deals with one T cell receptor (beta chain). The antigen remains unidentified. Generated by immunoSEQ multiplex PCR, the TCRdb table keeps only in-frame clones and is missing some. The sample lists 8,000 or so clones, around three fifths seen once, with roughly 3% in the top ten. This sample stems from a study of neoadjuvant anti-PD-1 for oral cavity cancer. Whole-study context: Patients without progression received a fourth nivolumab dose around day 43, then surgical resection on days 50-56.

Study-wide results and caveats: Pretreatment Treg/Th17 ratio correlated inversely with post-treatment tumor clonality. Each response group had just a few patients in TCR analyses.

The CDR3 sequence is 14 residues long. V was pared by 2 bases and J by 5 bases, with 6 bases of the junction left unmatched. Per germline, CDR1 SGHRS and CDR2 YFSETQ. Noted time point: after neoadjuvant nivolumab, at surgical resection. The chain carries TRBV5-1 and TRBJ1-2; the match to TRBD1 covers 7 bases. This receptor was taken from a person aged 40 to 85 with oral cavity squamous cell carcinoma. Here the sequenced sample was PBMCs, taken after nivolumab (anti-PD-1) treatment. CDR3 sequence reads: CASSFGDSVYGYTF. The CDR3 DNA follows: TGCGCCAGCAGCTTCGGGGACAGCGTTTATGGCTACACCTTC.